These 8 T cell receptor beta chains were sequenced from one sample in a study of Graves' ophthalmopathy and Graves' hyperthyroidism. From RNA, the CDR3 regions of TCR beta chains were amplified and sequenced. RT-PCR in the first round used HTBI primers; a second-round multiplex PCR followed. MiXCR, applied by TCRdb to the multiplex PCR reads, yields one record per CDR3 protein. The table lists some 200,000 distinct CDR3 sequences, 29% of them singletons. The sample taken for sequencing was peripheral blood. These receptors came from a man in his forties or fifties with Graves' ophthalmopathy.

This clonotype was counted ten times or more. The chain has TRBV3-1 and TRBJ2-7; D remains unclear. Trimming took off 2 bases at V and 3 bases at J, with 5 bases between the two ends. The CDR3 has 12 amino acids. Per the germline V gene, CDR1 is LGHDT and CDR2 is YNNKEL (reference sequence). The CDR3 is CASSQNLYEQYF. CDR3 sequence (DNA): TGTGCCAGCAGCCAAAACCTCTACGAGCAGTACTTC.

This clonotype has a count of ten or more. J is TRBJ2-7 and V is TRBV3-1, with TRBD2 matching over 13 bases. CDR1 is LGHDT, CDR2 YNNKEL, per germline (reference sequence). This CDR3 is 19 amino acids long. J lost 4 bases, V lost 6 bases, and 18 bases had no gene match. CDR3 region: CASSQLSHKPGLAGYEQYF. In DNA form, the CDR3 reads TGTGCCAGCAGTCAGCTCTCCCACAAGCCGGGACTAGCGGGATACGAGCAGTACTTC.

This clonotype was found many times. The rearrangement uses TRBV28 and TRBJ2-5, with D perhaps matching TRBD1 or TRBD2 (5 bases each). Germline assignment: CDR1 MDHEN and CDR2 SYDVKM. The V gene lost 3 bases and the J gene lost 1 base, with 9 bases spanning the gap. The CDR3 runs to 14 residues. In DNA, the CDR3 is TGTGCCAGCAGTTTTTGGGGGAGCCAAGAGACCCAGTACTTC. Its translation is CASSFWGSQETQYF.

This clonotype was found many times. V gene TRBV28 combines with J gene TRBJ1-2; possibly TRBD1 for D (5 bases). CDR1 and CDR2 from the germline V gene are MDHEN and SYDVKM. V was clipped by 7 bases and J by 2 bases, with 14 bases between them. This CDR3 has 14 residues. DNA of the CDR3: TGTGCCAGCATCCCCCTGGGGCAGAACTATGGCTACACCTTC. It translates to CASIPLGQNYGYTF.

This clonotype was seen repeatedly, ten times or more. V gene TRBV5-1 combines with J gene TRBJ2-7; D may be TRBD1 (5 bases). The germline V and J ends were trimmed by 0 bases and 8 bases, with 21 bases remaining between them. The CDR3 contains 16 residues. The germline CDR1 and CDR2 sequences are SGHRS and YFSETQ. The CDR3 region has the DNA TGCGCCAGCAGCTTGGTTAGGTTACAGGACGGTTCCAAGCAGTACTTC. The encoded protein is CASSLVRLQDGSKQYF.

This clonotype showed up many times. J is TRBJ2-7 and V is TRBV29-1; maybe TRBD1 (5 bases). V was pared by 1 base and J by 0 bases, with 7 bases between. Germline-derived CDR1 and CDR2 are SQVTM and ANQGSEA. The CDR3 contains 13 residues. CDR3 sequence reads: CSVEVDISYEQYF. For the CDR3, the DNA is TGCAGCGTTGAAGTGGACATCTCCTACGAGCAGTACTTC.

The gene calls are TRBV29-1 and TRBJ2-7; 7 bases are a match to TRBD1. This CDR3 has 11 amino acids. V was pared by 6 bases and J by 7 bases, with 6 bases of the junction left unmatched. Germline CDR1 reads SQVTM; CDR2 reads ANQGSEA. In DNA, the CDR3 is TGCAGCGTCTCGACAGGGTATGAGCAGTACTTC. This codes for CSVSTGYEQYF.

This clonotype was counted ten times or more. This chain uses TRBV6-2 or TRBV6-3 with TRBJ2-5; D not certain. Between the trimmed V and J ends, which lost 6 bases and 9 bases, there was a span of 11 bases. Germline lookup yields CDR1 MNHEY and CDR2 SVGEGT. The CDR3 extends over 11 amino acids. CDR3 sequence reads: CASSHGRAQYF. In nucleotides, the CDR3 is TGTGCCAGCAGCCACGGTCGGGCCCAGTACTTC.